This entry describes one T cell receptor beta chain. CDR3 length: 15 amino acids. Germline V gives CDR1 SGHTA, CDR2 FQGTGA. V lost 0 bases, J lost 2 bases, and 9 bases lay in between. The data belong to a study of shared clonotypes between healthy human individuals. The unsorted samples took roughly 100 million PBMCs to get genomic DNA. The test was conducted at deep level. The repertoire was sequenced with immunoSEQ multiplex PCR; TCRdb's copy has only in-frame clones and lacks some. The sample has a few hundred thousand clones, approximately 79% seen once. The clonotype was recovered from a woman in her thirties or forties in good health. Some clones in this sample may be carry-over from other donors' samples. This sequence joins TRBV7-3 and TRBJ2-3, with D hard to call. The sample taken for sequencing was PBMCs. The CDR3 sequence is CASSLTSTYTDTQYF. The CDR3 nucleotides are TGTGCCAGCAGCTTAACTTCGACCTACACAGATACGCAGTATTTT.